This T cell receptor beta chain originates from a study of cytomegalovirus exposure and HLA in healthy donors. Trimming shortened V by 2 bases and J by 8 bases, and 7 bases separated the two germline ends. Looked up from germline, CDR1 is MNHNY and CDR2 is SVGAGI (reference sequence). This CDR3 spans 12 amino acids. Researchers ran the PCR with 60 Vbeta and 13 Jbeta primers. The method was immunoSEQ multiplex PCR; TCRdb's version includes in-frame clones alone and lacks a portion of them. There are tens of thousands of clones in the sample, with about 2.2% held by the top ten. Specimen: PBMCs. The sequence derives from a female donor in good health and CMV-seronegative. The J gene is TRBJ2-1, the V gene TRBV6-6, with a tentative D call TRBD2 (6 bases). The CDR3 reads CASSYGGDEQFF. DNA for the CDR3: TGTGCCAGCAGTTACGGAGGGGATGAGCAGTTCTTC.